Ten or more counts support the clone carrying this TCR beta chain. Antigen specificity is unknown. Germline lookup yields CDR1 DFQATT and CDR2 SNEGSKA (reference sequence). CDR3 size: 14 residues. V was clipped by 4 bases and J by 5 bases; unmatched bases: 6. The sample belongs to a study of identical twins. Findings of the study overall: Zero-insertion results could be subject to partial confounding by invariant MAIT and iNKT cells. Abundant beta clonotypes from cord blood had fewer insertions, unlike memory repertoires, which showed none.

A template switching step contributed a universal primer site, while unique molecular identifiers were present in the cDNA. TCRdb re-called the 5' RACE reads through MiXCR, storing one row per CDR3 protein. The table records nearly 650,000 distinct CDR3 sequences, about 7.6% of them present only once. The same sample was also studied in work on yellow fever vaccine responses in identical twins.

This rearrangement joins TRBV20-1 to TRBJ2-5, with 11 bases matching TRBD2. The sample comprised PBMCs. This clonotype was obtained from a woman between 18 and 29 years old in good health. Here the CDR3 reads CSAISGGAKETQYF. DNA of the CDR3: TGCAGTGCTATTAGCGGGGGGGCTAAGGAGACCCAGTACTTC.